This TCR beta chain emerged from a study of PD-1 blockade in classical Hodgkin lymphoma. Every patient was affected by relapse after autologous stem cell transplantation, while exposure to brentuximab vedotin was not uniform. Profiled with immunoSEQ multiplex PCR; TCRdb holds only in-frame clones, not every one. The table includes 25,000 to 35,000 clones, roughly 70% detected once. Broader study findings: Complete responders matched newly diagnosed patients in baseline diversity. Underlying causes for the observed repertoire differences were not defined, possibly disease activity or prior therapy.

V was clipped by 5 bases and J by 3 bases, with 13 bases between them. Germline V lookup: CDR1 SGHTA, CDR2 FQGNSA. The CDR3 runs 14 residues. In regard to this clone: The target antigen is unknown.

The clonotype was recovered from a human donor with classical Hodgkin lymphoma. The V gene is TRBV7-2, the J gene TRBJ1-1, with a weak D call TRBD1 (5 bases). Sequences were derived from peripheral blood mononuclear cells (PBMCs), sampled before the second cycle of nivolumab. The CDR3 coding sequence is TGTGCCAGCAGCCGGTCGTGGGGGGACACTGAAGCTTTCTTT. Protein: CASSRSWGDTEAFF. The full variable domain, completed using reference TRBV7-2 and TRBJ1-1, is GAGVSQSPSNKVTEKGKDVELRCDPISGHTALYWYRQSLGQGLEFLIYFQGNSAPDKSGLPSDRFSAERTGGSVSTLTIQRTQQEDSAVYLCASSRSWGDTEAFFGQGTRLTVV.